There are a few counts of the clone carrying this T cell receptor (beta chain). Its specificity is not known. This sample is drawn from a study of shared clonotypes between healthy human individuals. Study findings and constraints: Collection of samples was limited to blood; tissue repertoires likely differ. The study drew on few donors, limiting represented genetic and exposure-history diversity.

The CDR3 covers 16 residues. Germline-derived CDR1 and CDR2 are SGHRS and YFSETQ. Trimming removed 0 bases from V and 7 bases from J, with 16 bases in between. Sequencing was performed with immunoSEQ multiplex PCR; in TCRdb, only in-frame clones are kept and a portion is missing. The sample includes approximately 2,300,000 clones, 85% to 95% of them seen just once. Donors were healthy HIV-negative adults without recently reported acute infections or vaccinations. The clonotype comes from a man between 18 and 35 years old in good health. Some clones in this sample may be carry-over from other donors' samples. The chain combines TRBV5-1 with TRBJ2-2, with no clear D. The material sequenced was naive CD4+ T cells from PBMCs. Specified subset: CD45RA+ positively selected. Here the CDR3 reads CASSLAAQNKDGELFF. The CDR3 region has the DNA TGCGCCAGCAGCTTGGCTGCGCAAAACAAGGACGGGGAGCTGTTTTTT.